The 2 T cell receptor beta chains given below trace back to one sample, sequenced in a study of shared clonotypes between healthy human individuals. Using immunoSEQ multiplex PCR, the repertoire was profiled, and TCRdb retains in-frame clones only, with some absent. Counted here are fewer than 600,000 clones, approximately 80% occurring once; the ten biggest clones make up 12%. What was sequenced was PBMCs. These receptors all stem from a middle-aged woman in good health. Some clones in this sample may be carry-over from other donors' samples.

The CDR3 coding sequence is TGTGCCCCCGGGACAGGGGACACCGGGGAGCTGTTTTTT. Its translation is CAPGTGDTGELFF. This chain joins TRBV28 and TRBJ2-2, with 10 bases fitting TRBD1. Looked up from germline, CDR1 is MDHEN and CDR2 is SYDVKM. This CDR3 region has 13 residues. The ends lost 11 bases at V and 3 bases at J; junction bases unmatched: 3.

The table lists this clone with a count of one. The rearrangement links TRBV7-2 to TRBJ2-1, with 9 bases matching TRBD2. This CDR3 spans 19 amino acids. The V and J ends lost 2 bases and 0 bases, in that order; junction bases with no gene match: 11. Germline-derived CDR1 and CDR2 are SGHTA and FQGNSA. CDR3 DNA sequence: TGTGCCAGCAGCTTATTTCAGGGACTAGCTTTTAGCTCCTACAATGAGCAGTTCTTC. Its protein is CASSLFQGLAFSSYNEQFF.